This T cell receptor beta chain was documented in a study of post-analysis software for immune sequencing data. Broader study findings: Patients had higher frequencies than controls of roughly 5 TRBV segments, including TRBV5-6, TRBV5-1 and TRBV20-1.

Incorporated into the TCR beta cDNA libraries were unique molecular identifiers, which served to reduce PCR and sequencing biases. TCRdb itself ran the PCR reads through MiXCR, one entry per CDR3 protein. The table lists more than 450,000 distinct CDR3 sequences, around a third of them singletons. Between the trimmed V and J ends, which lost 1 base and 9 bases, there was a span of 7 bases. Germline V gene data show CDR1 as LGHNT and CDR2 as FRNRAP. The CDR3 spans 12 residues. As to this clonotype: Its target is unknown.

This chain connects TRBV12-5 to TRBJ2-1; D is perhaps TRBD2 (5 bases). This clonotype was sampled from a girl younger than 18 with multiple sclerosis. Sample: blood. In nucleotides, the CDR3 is TGTGCTAGTGGTTTGGACCGGGGTGAGCAGTTCTTC. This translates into CASGLDRGEQFF. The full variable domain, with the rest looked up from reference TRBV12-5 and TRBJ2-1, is DARVTQTPRHKVTEMGQEVTMRCQPILGHNTVFWYRQTMMQGLELLAYFRNRAPLDDSGMPKDRFSAEMPDATLATLKIQPSEPRDSAVYFCASGLDRGEQFFGPGTRLTVL.